The next 9 T cell receptor beta chains were all read from a single sample in a study of cytotoxic CD8 clonotypes in ibrutinib-treated CLL. This table comes from immunoSEQ multiplex PCR, and its TCRdb copy is limited to in-frame clones, with some not included. The sample includes roughly 180,000 clones, about 84% of them seen just once. Sample: PBMCs, taken after 24 months of ibrutinib treatment. The source is a human donor with chronic lymphocytic leukemia.

This sequence joins TRBV7-6 and TRBJ2-1; TRBD2 matches 10 bases. CDR3 size: 14 residues. Germline values: CDR1 SGHVS, CDR2 FNYEAQ. V dropped 1 base and J dropped 10; count of bases not matched to a gene: 4. CDR3 sequence reads: CASSLELAGKEQFF. Here the CDR3 DNA reads TGTGCCAGCAGCTTAGAACTAGCGGGAAAAGAGCAGTTCTTC.

The genes are TRBV5-1 and TRBJ1-3, with TRBD1 matching over 9 bases. The CDR3 spans 15 residues. CDR1 is SGHRS and CDR2 is YFSETQ in the germline V gene. Trimming at V came to 4 bases and at J to 1 base, leaving 3 bases not matched to a gene. This CDR3 reads CASSRGQGSGNTIYF. The CDR3 bases are TGCGCCAGCAGCAGAGGACAGGGGTCTGGAAACACCATATATTTT.

The chain recombines TRBV28 with TRBJ1-4, with 12 bases matching TRBD1. The CDR3 spans 15 residues. Germline V gene data show CDR1 as MDHEN and CDR2 as SYDVKM. Trimming removed 4 bases from V and 8 bases from J; junction bases left unmatched: 5. CDR3 DNA: TGTGCCAGCAGTTCCGCCGGGACAGGGGGCGAAAAACTGTTTTTT. Translated, it gives CASSSAGTGGEKLFF.

This clone was picked up one time. This rearrangement joins TRBV6-1 to TRBJ1-2; D ambiguous. V was trimmed by 6 bases and J by 4 bases, leaving 12 bases between them. This CDR3 is built from 13 residues. CDR1 is MNHNS, CDR2 SASEGT, per germline. CDR3: CASSEQRTYGYTF. The CDR3 DNA follows: TGTGCCAGCAGCGAACAGCGAACCTATGGCTACACCTTC.

The chain uses TRBV11-1 and TRBJ1-1; D perhaps matches TRBD1 (6 bases). CDR3 size: 13 residues. Germline V gene data show CDR1 as SGHAT and CDR2 as FQDESV (reference sequence). V gave up 5 bases and J gave up 10 bases, with 17 bases separating them. This CDR3 is CASSKTGYGGAFF. The CDR3, as DNA: TGTGCCAGCAGCAAGACAGGCTACGGGGGAGCTTTCTTT. Looking up the rest from reference TRBV11-1 and TRBJ1-1 gives the full variable domain: EAEVAQSPRYKITEKSQAVAFWCDPISGHATLYWYRQILGQGPELLVQFQDESVVDDSQLPKDRFSAERLKGVDSTLKIQPAELGDSAMYLCASSKTGYGGAFFGQGTRLTVV.

This clone was detected only once. CDR3 protein: CASSATSGIDTQYF. CDR3 nucleotide sequence: TGTGCCAGTAGTGCTACTAGCGGGATAGATACGCAGTATTTT. V and J are TRBV19 and TRBJ2-3, with 10 bases identical to TRBD2. Losses at the gene ends were 5 bases for V and 5 bases for J; bases not matched to a gene: 4. The length of the CDR3 is 14 residues. Germline V CDR1 and CDR2: LNHDA, SQIVND (reference sequence).

The V call is TRBV7-9, the J call TRBJ2-7; no clear D. V lost 8 bases and J 6 bases, leaving 17 bases between the germline ends. CDR1 and CDR2 from the germline V gene are SEHNR and FQNEAQ (reference sequence). This CDR3 region has 13 residues. The CDR3 region has the DNA TGTGCCAGCTACAGTGCTGGAGCTGGCGAGCAGTACTTC. This encodes CASYSAGAGEQYF.

The chain recombines TRBV7-2 with TRBJ2-1; TRBD2 aligns across 7 bases. J gave up 9 bases and V 3 bases, and 8 bases lay outside the gene matches. This CDR3 spans 14 amino acids. CDR1 is SGHTA, CDR2 FQGNSA, per germline. As DNA, the CDR3 is TGTGCCAGCAGCTTCGGTGGGAGGGCCAGTGAGCAGTTCTTC. It codes for CASSFGGRASEQFF.

V is TRBV30 and J is TRBJ1-1; maybe TRBD1 (5 bases). CDR1 is GTSNPN, CDR2 SVGIG, per germline (reference sequence). The CDR3 has 17 residues. V lost 0 bases to trimming and J lost 1 base, with 18 bases between them. The CDR3 region has the DNA TGTGCCTGGAGTGTCCTTACGACCGGGACGCCGAACACTGAAGCTTTCTTT. Translated: CAWSVLTTGTPNTEAFF.